Below are 22 T cell receptor beta chains sequenced from a single sample in a study of neurological immune-mediated disorders. TCRdb redid the calling of the 5' RACE reads with MiXCR, one entry per CDR3 protein. Of approximately 58,000 distinct CDR3 sequences in the sample, over 10% were seen once. The specimen was PBMCs. These receptor sequences come from a man aged 60 to 75 in good health.

This clonotype was seen many times. J is TRBJ1-3 and V is TRBV11-2; D may be TRBD1 (5 bases). This CDR3 comprises 16 residues. With 3 bases removed from V and 3 bases from J, the gap between germline ends came to 15 bases. Germline V gene data show CDR1 as SGHAT and CDR2 as FQNNGV. CDR3 protein: CASSFLSGASGNTIYF. DNA for the CDR3: TGTGCCAGCAGCTTCTTAAGCGGGGCGAGTGGAAACACCATATATTTT.

This clonotype occurred many times. The J gene is TRBJ1-5, the V gene TRBV20-1; D is ambiguous. Trimming removed 3 bases from V and 4 bases from J, with 13 bases in between. Germline loops: CDR1 DFQATT, CDR2 SNEGSKA (reference sequence). The CDR3 runs to 14 residues. The CDR3 reads CSAREVGWNQPQHF. The CDR3, as DNA: TGCAGTGCTAGGGAGGTAGGCTGGAATCAGCCCCAGCATTTT.

This clonotype was observed many times. CDR3 sequence reads: CSATPRGRRGADTQYF. The DNA of the CDR3 is TGCAGTGCGACCCCCCGCGGGCGGCGGGGAGCAGATACGCAGTATTTT. V and J are TRBV20-1 and TRBJ2-3; TRBD2 is a possible D gene (6 bases). Per germline, CDR1 DFQATT and CDR2 SNEGSKA (reference sequence). The length of the CDR3 is 16 residues. With 6 bases removed from V and 4 bases from J, the gap between germline ends came to 23 bases.

This clonotype was seen repeatedly, ten times or more. The chain's CDR3 is CASTSSGTDTDTQYF. CDR3 sequence (DNA): TGTGCCAGCACAAGCAGCGGGACCGACACAGATACGCAGTATTTT. The V gene is TRBV28, the J gene TRBJ2-3, with TRBD2 matching 7 bases. The CDR3 spans 15 residues. The V gene's germline CDR1 is MDHEN and CDR2 SYDVKM. After removal of 7 bases from V and 2 bases from J, the junction contained 9 bases not matched to a gene. The full variable domain, completed using reference TRBV28 and TRBJ2-3, is DVKVTQSSRYLVKRTGEKVFLECVQDMDHENMFWYRQDPGLGLRLIYFSYDVKMKEKGDIPEGYSVSREKKERFSLILESASTNQTSMYLCASTSSGTDTDTQYFGPGTRLTVL.

The gene calls are TRBV11-2 and TRBJ1-3; D is unresolved. The V and J ends lost 6 bases and 6 bases respectively, with 15 bases between them. There are 14 residues in the CDR3. Germline loops: CDR1 SGHAT, CDR2 FQNNGV. The CDR3 DNA reads as TGTGCCAGCAGAGAAGACGGCTCTTTAAACACCATATATTTT. Translated, it gives CASREDGSLNTIYF.

This clonotype occurred a few times. The V and J genes are TRBV29-1 and TRBJ2-6, with 13 bases aligning to TRBD2. The CDR3 has 18 residues. V was clipped by 3 bases and J by 4 bases; unmatched bases: 9. CDR1 and CDR2 (germline): SQVTM, ANQGSEA. CDR3 sequence (DNA): TGCAGCGTTGAGGACCGGACTAGCGGGGGTCCCGGGGCCAACGTCCTGACTTTC. Translated: CSVEDRTSGGPGANVLTF.

This clonotype was seen at least ten times. The chain links TRBV7-9 to TRBJ1-2; TRBD1 might be the D (5 bases). Germline V gene lookup returns CDR1 SEHNR and CDR2 FQNEAQ (reference sequence). V was shortened by 5 bases and J by 5 bases, with 9 bases between the two germline ends. The length of the CDR3 is 12 residues. CDR3 sequence (DNA): TGTGCCAGCAGCCGACAGCGGTATGGCTACACCTTC. Translated, it gives CASSRQRYGYTF.

The sample holds a few counts of this clonotype. The rearrangement uses TRBV12-3 or TRBV12-4 and TRBJ2-2; 7 nucleotides align to TRBD1. Trimming took 0 bases from V and 5 from J; bases not matched to a gene: 3. The CDR3 length is 15 residues. DNA for the CDR3: TGTGCCAGCAGTTTAGCGGCGACAGGGACCGGGGAGCTGTTTTTT. Translated, it gives CASSLAATGTGELFF.

At least ten counts were recorded for this clonotype. The germline gene is not matched at one end of the junction; a read error may be the cause. This chain links TRBV7-2 with TRBJ2-7, with a possible D match to TRBD2 (6 bases). CDR1 and CDR2 (germline): SGHTA, FQGNSA. This CDR3 has 12 amino acids. For the CDR3, the DNA is TGTGCCAGCAGCTTAGCGGAGGGACGGCGCTTCTTC. Translating gives CASSLAEGRRFF.

This clonotype appeared many times. This sequence joins TRBV6-2 or TRBV6-3 and TRBJ1-2, with 9 bases that match TRBD1. Germline CDR1 and CDR2: MNHEY and SVGEGT. The CDR3 length is 15 residues. V dropped 7 bases and J dropped 4; count of bases not matched to a gene: 10. The CDR3 sequence is CASTSTGGAFYGYTF. The DNA for the CDR3 is TGTGCCAGCACTTCTACAGGGGGCGCATTCTATGGCTACACCTTC.

This clonotype was detected ten times or more. V and J are TRBV7-2 and TRBJ1-1; no clear D gene. Germline CDR1 SGHTA, CDR2 FQGNSA. The CDR3 length is 14 residues. Trimming took 4 bases from V and 2 from J, leaving 11 bases between them. The CDR3 spells CASSYTPGNTEAFF. The CDR3 coding sequence is TGTGCCAGCAGCTACACTCCGGGAAACACTGAAGCTTTCTTT.

As concerns this clonotype: A read error may be the cause here, since a much bigger clone is one base away. V usage is TRBV5-6 and J usage is TRBJ2-4, with 8 positions matching TRBD1. This CDR3 is 17 amino acids long. V lost 6 bases, J lost 3 bases, and 14 bases stayed unmatched. Germline CDR1 is SGHDT and CDR2 is YYEEEE. CDR3 in amino acids: CASTPGQDTNRKNIQYF. CDR3 sequence (DNA): TGTGCCAGCACCCCGGGACAGGACACAAATCGCAAAAACATTCAGTACTTC.

This clonotype occurred once. A single base separates this from a much larger clone, so it may be a read error. The rearrangement links TRBV18 to TRBJ2-7; possible D gene TRBD2, 7 bases. Between the trimmed V and J ends, which lost 7 bases and 5 bases, there was a span of 18 bases. Per the germline V gene, CDR1 is KGHSH and CDR2 is LQKENI. The CDR3 spans 14 residues. The CDR3 loop reads CASLRSGGKNEQYF. CDR3 DNA: TGTGCCAGCTTACGGTCGGGGGGCAAAAACGAGCAGTACTTC. Full variable domain (remainder filled in from reference TRBV18 and TRBJ2-7): NAGVMQNPRHLVRRRGQEARLRCSPMKGHSHVYWYRQLPEEGLKFMVYLQKENIIDESGMPKERFSAEFPKEGPSILRIQQVVRGDSAAYFCASLRSGGKNEQYFGPGTRLTVT.

The sample holds many counts of this clonotype. The chain recombines TRBV5-1 with TRBJ2-2, with D uncertain. The CDR3 runs 14 residues. V gave up 0 bases and J gave up 3 bases, with 6 bases separating them. CDR1 and CDR2 from the germline V gene are SGHRS and YFSETQ. CDR3 nucleotides: TGCGCCAGCAGCTTGGCCATTGACACCGGGGAGCTGTTTTTT. This gives the protein CASSLAIDTGELFF. Variable domain in full (rest from reference TRBV5-1 and TRBJ2-2): KAGVTQTPRYLIKTRGQQVTLSCSPISGHRSVSWYQQTPGQGLQFLFEYFSETQRNKGNFPGRFSGRQFSNSRSEMNVSTLELGDSALYLCASSLAIDTGELFFGEGSRLTVL.

This clonotype was detected ten times or more. The V gene is TRBV20-1, the J gene TRBJ2-2; no firm D call. This CDR3 is 15 amino acids long. The germline V gene has CDR1 DFQATT and CDR2 SNEGSKA (reference sequence). Between the trimmed V and J ends, which lost 3 bases and 5 bases, there was a span of 16 bases. The CDR3 DNA reads TGCAGTGCTAGCCCCCCTAGTCCCAATACCGGGGAGCTGTTTTTT. The encoded protein is CSASPPSPNTGELFF.

In its sample, this clonotype was seen many times. The rearrangement links TRBV7-9 to TRBJ1-1; D possibly corresponds to TRBD1 (5 bases). With 6 bases removed from V and 4 bases from J, the gap between germline ends came to 9 bases. CDR1 and CDR2 (germline): SEHNR, FQNEAQ (reference sequence). This CDR3 region has 12 residues. The CDR3 loop is CASRPGGTEAFF. CDR3 bases: TGTGCCAGCAGACCGGGGGGCACTGAAGCTTTCTTT. Drawing the rest from reference TRBV7-9 and TRBJ1-1, the complete variable domain is DTGVSQNPRHKITKRGQNVTFRCDPISEHNRLYWYRQTLGQGPEFLTYFQNEAQLEKSRLLSDRFSAERPKGSFSTLEIQRTEQGDSAMYLCASRPGGTEAFFGQGTRLTVV.

With respect to this clonotype: This may arise from a read error, as a much more abundant clone is one base away. The genes are TRBV12-3 or TRBV12-4 and TRBJ2-7; D is possibly TRBD1 or TRBD2 (6 bases each). The CDR3 covers 15 residues. CDR3 sequence: CASSSPRGGSYEHYF. The DNA of the CDR3 is TGTGCCAGCAGCTCTCCCAGGGGAGGCTCCTACGAGCATTACTTC.

Ten or more counts support this clonotype. This chain joins TRBV7-9 and TRBJ1-3, with D perhaps matching TRBD1 (5 bases). With 3 bases removed from V and 4 bases from J, the gap between germline ends came to 10 bases. The CDR3 spans 14 residues. CDR1 and CDR2 (germline): SEHNR, FQNEAQ (reference sequence). The CDR3 spells CASSFSRGGNTIYF. The CDR3 DNA reads as TGTGCCAGCAGCTTCTCCCGGGGGGGAAACACCATATATTTT.

This clonotype was found many times. The rearrangement uses TRBV12-3 or TRBV12-4 and TRBJ2-2, with 11 bases aligning to TRBD2. The V gene end was trimmed by 6 bases and the J gene end by 0 bases; junction bases not matched to a gene: 3. This CDR3 has 16 residues. The CDR3 loop is CASSPLAGANTGELFF. The CDR3 DNA sequence: TGTGCCAGCAGCCCACTAGCGGGGGCGAACACCGGGGAGCTGTTTTTT.

This clonotype has a count of ten or more. The rearrangement links TRBV7-2 to TRBJ1-2; unclear D gene. The CDR3 is 13 amino acids. V was pared by 1 base and J by 8 bases, with 11 bases between. Germline lookup yields CDR1 SGHTA and CDR2 FQGNSA. The CDR3 DNA reads as TGTGCCAGCAGCTTAGACATTTTTGAAGGCTACACCTTC. It codes for CASSLDIFEGYTF.

This clonotype was observed many times. The chain has TRBV25-1 and TRBJ2-7; D is possibly TRBD1 (6 bases). Trimming removed 8 bases at V and 6 bases at J, with 20 bases between. CDR3 length equals 14 residues. Germline assignment: CDR1 MGHDK and CDR2 SYGVNS. The CDR3 DNA is TGTGCCAGCCATCCTGAGGGGGAACTTGCCGAGCAGTACTTC. It is translated as CASHPEGELAEQYF.

This clonotype was picked up a small number of times. This chain uses TRBV5-6 with TRBJ1-1; 9 bases line up with TRBD1. V lost 5 bases and J lost 5; bases outside the gene matches: 13. Germline lookup yields CDR1 SGHDT and CDR2 YYEEEE. This CDR3 region has 16 residues. CDR3 sequence reads: CASRRPGTGFGTEAFF. CDR3 DNA: TGTGCCAGCAGACGTCCCGGGACAGGGTTTGGAACTGAAGCTTTCTTT.